Listed below are T cell receptor beta chains from one sample, sequenced in a study of blood T cells in healthy people across ages. TCRdb re-derived calls from the 5' RACE reads in MiXCR, one entry per CDR3 protein. Of 550,000 to 750,000 distinct CDR3 sequences in the sample, about 21% were seen once. Sequencing was performed on blood. The origin of the receptors is a man between 65 and 85 years old in good health. The CDR3 runs from the conserved cysteine through the conserved F or W. The D gene is left open where the match is weak. Rows give clone size only sometimes, using once, few, many, or a class for an expanded clone.

- | - | TRBJ1-5 | TRBV11-2 | TGTGCCAGCAGCTTAGTGCAGGGACCCTTGGGTCGCAATCAGCCCCAGCATTTT | CASSLVQGPLGRNQPQHF
TRBD2 | - | TRBJ2-7 | TRBV3-1 | TGTGCCAGCAGCCAAGGCACGGGAGGGTTCTCCTACGAGCAGTACTTC | CASSQGTGGFSYEQYF
TRBD1 | few | TRBJ2-4 | TRBV7-9 | TGTGCCAGCAGCTGGGACAGGGTTATAAACATTCAGTACTTC | CASSWDRVINIQYF
TRBD1 | - | TRBJ1-5 | TRBV6-5 | TGTGCCAGCAGAAGCGGACAGGTGGGCAATCAGCCCCAGCATTTT | CASRSGQVGNQPQHF
- | few | TRBJ1-4 | TRBV28 | TGTGCCAGCAGTCCGGACACTAATGAAAAACTGTTTTTT | CASSPDTNEKLFF
- | - | TRBJ2-5 | TRBV20-1 | TGCAGTGCAACCCCCAGGGACCCGGAGACCCAGTACTTC | CSATPRDPETQYF
TRBD2 | few | TRBJ2-3 | TRBV20-1 | TGCAGTGCTAGCCCGGGACTAGCGGGGAGAACAGATACGCAGTATTTT | CSASPGLAGRTDTQYF
- | - | TRBJ2-7 | TRBV9 | TGTGCCAGCAGCGAACACGGGCAGAACGAGCAGTACTTC | CASSEHGQNEQYF
- | - | TRBJ2-5 | TRBV29-1 | TGCAGCGTTGACAGGACCGAAGAGACCCAGTACTTC | CSVDRTEETQYF
- | - | TRBJ2-7 | TRBV28 | TGTGCCAGCAGACCAGAGCCCACCTACGAGCAGTACTTC | CASRPEPTYEQYF
- | few | TRBJ2-4 | TRBV2 | TGTGCCAGCAGTGAAGGCTTCCCCGTAGCCAAAAACATTCAGTACTTC | CASSEGFPVAKNIQYF
- | few | TRBJ1-2 | TRBV6-6 | TGTGCCAGCAGTTACCGGGAAGGAGATAGCGGGGGCTACACCTTC | CASSYREGDSGGYTF
- | - | TRBJ2-5 | TRBV7-2 | TGTGCCAGCAGCGGGGGTGGCCTGGCTCAAGAGACCCAGTACTTC | CASSGGGLAQETQYF
TRBD2 | - | TRBJ2-2 | TRBV4-3 | TGCGCCAGCAGCCAAGACTCGACTAGCGGGCAGAACACCGGGGAGCTGTTTTTT | CASSQDSTSGQNTGELFF
TRBD2 | - | TRBJ2-1 | TRBV20-1 | TGCAGTGCTCAGACTAGCATGGATGAGCAGTTCTTC | CSAQTSMDEQFF
TRBD1 | - | TRBJ1-2 | TRBV20-1 | TGCAGTGCCGGAACAGGGGTTGACTATGGCTACACCTTC | CSAGTGVDYGYTF
- | - | TRBJ2-5 | TRBV12-3/TRBV12-4 | TGTGCCAGCAGTTTAGATCTTCGGGGGCATCAAGAGACCCAGTACTTC | CASSLDLRGHQETQYF
- | many | TRBJ2-7 | TRBV6-2/TRBV6-3 | TGTGCCAGCAGTTATAGTTACTACGAGCAGTACTTC | CASSYSYYEQYF
- | - | TRBJ2-7 | TRBV3-1 | TGTGCCAGCAGCCAATCAGGTGCCAGACTCTCCTACGAGCAGTACTTC | CASSQSGARLSYEQYF
TRBD1 | - | TRBJ2-7 | TRBV7-3 | TGTGCCAGCAGCTTATTTACAGGGGGCGAGCAGTACTTC | CASSLFTGGEQYF
TRBD1 | - | TRBJ2-2 | TRBV7-2 | TGTGCCAGCAGCTCTCCGGGACAGGGGGCAAATACCGGGGAGCTGTTTTTT | CASSSPGQGANTGELFF
TRBD2 | few | TRBJ2-1 | TRBV20-1 | TGCAGTGCTATGGGGACTAGCGGTAGCTCCTACAATGAGCAGTTCTTC | CSAMGTSGSSYNEQFF
TRBD2 | - | TRBJ2-7 | TRBV18 | TGTGCCAGCTCACCACGGTCTAGCGGGTTGCCCTACGAGCAGTACTTC | CASSPRSSGLPYEQYF
- | - | TRBJ1-6 | TRBV25-1 | TGTGCCAGCAGTGAATCTATGAGCTCCTATAATTCACCCCTCCACTTT | CASSESMSSYNSPLHF
TRBD1 | many | TRBJ2-1 | TRBV3-1 | TGTGCCAGCAGCCCAACCGGGACAGACATCTACAATGAGCAGTTCTTC | CASSPTGTDIYNEQFF
- | many | TRBJ2-1 | TRBV5-1 | TGTGCCAGCAGCTTAGAACTAGCAGACTACAATGAGCAGTTCTTC | CASSLELADYNEQFF
- | - | TRBJ2-5 | TRBV3-1 | TGTGCCAGCAGGCAGACGGGACACATACAAGAGACCCAGTACTTC | CASRQTGHIQETQYF
- | - | TRBJ2-1 | TRBV7-2 | TGTGCCAGCAGCATAGCGTACAGCGCATACCATGAGCAGTTCTTC | CASSIAYSAYHEQFF
- | - | TRBJ2-3 | TRBV11-2 | TGTGCCAGCAGCTTAGATAGAGGGAACACGCAGTATTTT | CASSLDRGNTQYF
- | - | TRBJ2-1 | TRBV20-1 | TGCAGTGCTAGCCGAGGGGTTGGCAATGAGCAGTTCTTC | CSASRGVGNEQFF
TRBD1 | few | TRBJ1-1 | TRBV6-5 | TGTGCCAGCAGTTACTCGGGACAGGGGATCTCGGCTTTCTTT | CASSYSGQGISAFF
- | few | TRBJ2-1 | TRBV15 | TGTGCCACCAGCAGGGACCAGACTGAGCAGTTCTTC | CATSRDQTEQFF